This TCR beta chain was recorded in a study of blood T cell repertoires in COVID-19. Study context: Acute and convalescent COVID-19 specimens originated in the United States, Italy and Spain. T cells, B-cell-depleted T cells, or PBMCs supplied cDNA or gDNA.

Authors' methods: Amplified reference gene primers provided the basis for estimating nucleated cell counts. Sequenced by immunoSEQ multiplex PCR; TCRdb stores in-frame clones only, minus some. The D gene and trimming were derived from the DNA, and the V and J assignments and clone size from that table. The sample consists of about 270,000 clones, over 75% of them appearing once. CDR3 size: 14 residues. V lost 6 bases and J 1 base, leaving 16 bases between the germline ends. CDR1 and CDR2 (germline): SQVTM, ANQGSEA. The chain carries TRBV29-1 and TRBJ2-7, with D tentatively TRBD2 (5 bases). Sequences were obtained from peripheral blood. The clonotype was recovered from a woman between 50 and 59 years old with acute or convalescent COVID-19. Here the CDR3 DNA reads TGCAGCGTAAAGAGGGAGCCCGCGTCCTACGAGCAGTACTTC. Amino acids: CSVKREPASYEQYF.